The 26 T cell receptor beta chains reported below all come from one sample, sequenced in a study of T cells in Graves' hyperthyroidism and ophthalmopathy. Researchers took RNA transcripts and amplified the TCR beta CDR3 regions from them. An initial round of RT-PCR targeting the TCR CDR3 relied on the HTBI primer set. Using its own MiXCR run on the multiplex PCR reads, TCRdb lists one record per CDR3 protein. Of some 720,000 distinct CDR3 sequences in the sample, roughly 15% were seen once. The material sequenced was blood. Receptors were obtained from a man between 18 and 29 years old with Graves' hyperthyroidism.

The chain's CDR3 is CATSDTQDGTGRDQPQHF. The CDR3 DNA follows: TGTGCCACCAGTGACACCCAGGACGGGACAGGGAGGGATCAGCCCCAGCATTTT. The rearrangement uses TRBV24-1 and TRBJ1-5; 9 nucleotides align to TRBD1. From germline, CDR1 is KGHDR and CDR2 SFDVKD. The CDR3 consists of 18 residues. V lost 4 bases to trimming and J lost 5 bases; unmatched junction nucleotides: 14.

This clonotype has more than one count but fewer than ten. The chain uses TRBV20-1 and TRBJ1-4, with TRBD1 identical over 8 bases. Trimming took 6 bases from V and 3 from J; bases not matched to a gene: 6. CDR3 length equals 14 residues. Germline V gene sequence: CDR1 DFQATT, CDR2 SNEGSKA (reference sequence). The CDR3 sequence: CSAGQGISNEKLFF. The CDR3, as DNA: TGCAGTGCCGGACAGGGAATTTCTAATGAAAAACTGTTTTTT.

The chain carries TRBV12-3 or TRBV12-4 and TRBJ2-2, with TRBD2 matching 7 bases. The junction had 13 bases not matched to a gene; V was cut back by 7 bases and J by 5 bases. The CDR3 runs 16 residues. CDR3 sequence: CASTLLGGSHTGELFF. CDR3 nucleotides: TGTGCCAGCACCCTTCTAGGCGGGAGCCATACCGGGGAGCTGTTTTTT.

The V gene is TRBV20-1, the J gene TRBJ2-7, with a tentative D call TRBD2 (5 bases). The CDR3 consists of 13 residues. Deletions cut 3 bases from V and 3 bases from J, with 12 bases between. Germline V gives CDR1 DFQATT, CDR2 SNEGSKA (reference sequence). The CDR3, as DNA: TGCAGTGCTAGTGGTGAGGGTATCTACGAGCAGTACTTC. Its translation: CSASGEGIYEQYF.

The chain has TRBV10-3 and TRBJ2-1; D gene uncertain. The germline gives CDR1 ENHRY, CDR2 SYGVKD. The CDR3 has 13 amino acids. The germline V and J ends were trimmed by 4 bases and 6 bases, with 10 bases remaining between them. CDR3 sequence reads: CAISGGGGNEQFF. CDR3 DNA sequence: TGTGCCATCAGTGGAGGTGGTGGCAATGAGCAGTTCTTC.

This clonotype was counted only a few times. J is TRBJ2-1 and V is TRBV18, with TRBD1 identical over 7 bases. The germline V gene encodes CDR1 KGHSH and CDR2 LQKENI. V lost 4 bases, J lost 0 bases, and 6 bases stayed unmatched. The CDR3 spans 16 residues. CDR3 bases: TGTGCCAGCTCACTACCAGGGACAGCCTCCTACAATGAGCAGTTCTTC. This translates into CASSLPGTASYNEQFF. The full variable domain, its missing parts supplied by reference TRBV18 and TRBJ2-1, is NAGVMQNPRHLVRRRGQEARLRCSPMKGHSHVYWYRQLPEEGLKFMVYLQKENIIDESGMPKERFSAEFPKEGPSILRIQQVVRGDSAAYFCASSLPGTASYNEQFFGPGTRLTVL.

This clonotype showed up just a few times. The chain employs TRBV2 and TRBJ1-5; TRBD1 aligns across 8 bases. The junction had 6 bases not matched to a gene; V was cut back by 6 bases and J by 5 bases. Germline V gene lookup returns CDR1 SNHLY and CDR2 FYNNEI. CDR3 length equals 14 residues. CDR3 in amino acids: CASRDGRGHQPQHF. CDR3 DNA: TGTGCCAGCAGGGACGGCAGGGGGCATCAGCCCCAGCATTTT.

About this clonotype: This may arise from a read error, as a much more abundant clone is one base away. The chain couples TRBV6-1 to TRBJ1-1; D uncertain. CDR1 and CDR2 from the germline V gene are MNHNS and SASEGT. The CDR3 loop spans 12 amino acids. The V gene lost 3 bases and the J gene lost 1 base, with 3 bases spanning the gap. Here the CDR3 DNA reads TGTGCCAGCAGTGACTGGAACACTGAAGCTTTCTTT. This codes for CASSDWNTEAFF.

This clonotype was counted at least ten times. V usage is TRBV27 and J usage is TRBJ1-1; D might be TRBD1 (5 bases). V was cut by 5 bases and J by 7 bases, with 14 bases left in between. From germline, CDR1 is MNHEY and CDR2 SMNVEV (reference sequence). This CDR3 has 13 residues. The CDR3 region has the DNA TGTGCCAGCAGTCTTCAGGGCGTAAGTGAAGCTTTCTTT. Translated, it gives CASSLQGVSEAFF.

V usage is TRBV15 and J usage is TRBJ2-1, with TRBD2 identical over 8 bases. Germline V lookup: CDR1 LNHNV, CDR2 YYDKDF (reference sequence). V dropped 9 bases and J dropped 9; count of bases not matched to a gene: 13. The length of the CDR3 is 14 residues. CDR3 amino acids: CATEAEREWGEQFF. In DNA form, the CDR3 reads TGTGCCACTGAAGCGGAGCGGGAGTGGGGTGAGCAGTTCTTC. Filled out from reference TRBV15 and TRBJ2-1, the complete variable domain reads DAMVIQNPRYQVTQFGKPVTLSCSQTLNHNVMYWYQQKSSQAPKLLFHYYDKDFNNEADTPDNFQSRRPNTSFCFLDIRSPGLGDTAMYLCATEAEREWGEQFFGPGTRLTVL.

This chain links TRBV20-1 with TRBJ2-7; D may be TRBD1 (7 bases). Germline V gene data show CDR1 as DFQATT and CDR2 as SNEGSKA (reference sequence). The CDR3 contains 11 residues. CDR3 DNA sequence: TGCGCGGGACAGACTTTATACGAGCAGTACTTC. This codes for CAGQTLYEQYF.

This clonotype was recorded many times. This sequence joins TRBV19 and TRBJ1-5; a weak D match, TRBD1 (6 bases). CDR1 is LNHDA and CDR2 is SQIVND in the germline V gene (reference sequence). This CDR3 is built from 15 residues. The germline V and J ends were trimmed by 1 base and 4 bases, with 11 bases remaining between them. This CDR3 is CASSIGGASNQPQHF. DNA for the CDR3: TGTGCCAGTAGTATAGGGGGGGCTTCGAATCAGCCCCAGCATTTT.

This clonotype was observed a single time. With a much larger clone just one base away, this may be a read error. The V and J genes are TRBV18 and TRBJ1-2; TRBD1 might be the D (5 bases). This CDR3 contains 16 residues. The V gene's germline CDR1 is KGHSH and CDR2 LQKENI. Written as DNA, the CDR3 is TGTGCCAACTCATTTGGACATTCCGAACGTAACTATGGCTACACCTTC. This gives the protein CANSFGHSERNYGYTF.

This clonotype was found a few times. V is TRBV24-1 and J is TRBJ2-2; 12 bases are shared with TRBD2. Looked up from germline, CDR1 is KGHDR and CDR2 is SFDVKD. Trimming took 6 bases from V and 6 from J; bases not matched to a gene: 4. The CDR3 has 15 residues. This CDR3 is CATSTTSGRAGELFF. CDR3 DNA sequence: TGTGCCACCAGTACGACTAGCGGGAGAGCCGGGGAGCTGTTTTTT.

V and J are TRBV5-1 and TRBJ1-5; possible D gene TRBD1, 5 bases. From germline, CDR1 is SGHRS and CDR2 YFSETQ. V was clipped by 0 bases and J by 6 bases, with 10 bases between them. The CDR3 runs to 14 residues. CDR3 DNA: TGCGCCAGCAGCTTGGGGCAGGGAACTCAGCCCCAGCATTTT. This translates into CASSLGQGTQPQHF.

This sequence joins TRBV6-2 or TRBV6-3 and TRBJ2-7, with D tentatively TRBD2 (7 bases). CDR3 length equals 16 residues. Trimming shortened V by 2 bases and J by 2 bases, and 16 bases separated the two germline ends. CDR1 and CDR2 from the germline V gene are MNHEY and SVGEGT. As DNA, the CDR3 is TGTGCCAGCAGTTACCTCGGGGGGCTGAGGGCCTACGAGCAGTACTTC. It translates to CASSYLGGLRAYEQYF.

The chain is built from TRBV19 and TRBJ2-1, with 8 nucleotides matching TRBD1. The DNA end is a closer match to TRBJ2-7, so the J assignment may be wrong. CDR3 size: 14 residues. Germline V gene data show CDR1 as LNHDA and CDR2 as SQIVND (reference sequence). In DNA form, the CDR3 reads TGTGCCAGTAGCCCTCGGACAGGGTGGAATGAGCAGTACTTC. It codes for CASSPRTGWNEQYF.

Notes on this clonotype: A much larger clone differs from this one at a single base, so this may be a read error. CDR3 in amino acids: CASRRRVNTEAFF. CDR3 in DNA: TGTGCCAGCAGGAGACGGGTGAACACTGAAGCTTTCTTT. This rearrangement joins TRBV6-1 to TRBJ1-1; D is unclear. V lost 6 bases to trimming and J lost 0 bases, with 8 bases between them. The germline V gene has CDR1 MNHNS and CDR2 SASEGT. This CDR3 comprises 13 residues.

This clonotype was found many times. The rearrangement links TRBV28 to TRBJ2-7; 7 positions agree with TRBD1. Germline CDR1 reads MDHEN; CDR2 reads SYDVKM. The CDR3 consists of 16 residues. The junction had 10 bases not matched to a gene; V was cut back by 5 bases and J by 0 bases. The CDR3 sequence: CASSRKRRGPSYEQYF. DNA for the CDR3: TGTGCCAGCAGTCGTAAAAGAAGGGGGCCCTCCTACGAGCAGTACTTC. The entire variable domain, with the rest obtained from reference TRBV28 and TRBJ2-7, is as follows: DVKVTQSSRYLVKRTGEKVFLECVQDMDHENMFWYRQDPGLGLRLIYFSYDVKMKEKGDIPEGYSVSREKKERFSLILESASTNQTSMYLCASSRKRRGPSYEQYFGPGTRLTVT.

Concerning this clonotype: At one end, the junction sequence differs from germline, possibly due to a read error. The V and J genes are TRBV2 and TRBJ2-1; D is ambiguous. Germline CDR1 SNHLY, CDR2 FYNNEI. This CDR3 comprises 12 residues. CDR3: CASREGSREQFF. CDR3 nucleotide sequence: TGTGCCAGCAGGGAAGGCTCTAGGGAGCAGTTCTTC.

The chain links TRBV7-9 to TRBJ2-3; TRBD1 or TRBD2 may be the D gene (5 bases each). This CDR3 region has 15 residues. The germline V gene encodes CDR1 SEHNR and CDR2 FQNEAQ (reference sequence). V lost 5 bases, J lost 2 bases, and 14 bases lay in between. This CDR3 is CASSPWDEPTDTQYF. The CDR3 bases are TGTGCCAGCAGCCCATGGGACGAGCCCACAGATACGCAGTATTTT. Full variable domain (outside the CDR3, taken from reference TRBV7-9 and TRBJ2-3): DTGVSQNPRHKITKRGQNVTFRCDPISEHNRLYWYRQTLGQGPEFLTYFQNEAQLEKSRLLSDRFSAERPKGSFSTLEIQRTEQGDSAMYLCASSPWDEPTDTQYFGPGTRLTVL.

The V and J genes are TRBV4-1 and TRBJ2-7; 8 nucleotides agree with TRBD2. Germline V CDR1 and CDR2: MGHRA, YSYEKL. V was clipped by 0 bases and J by 2 bases; unmatched bases: 9. The CDR3 is 17 amino acids. The CDR3 bases are TGCGCCAGCAGCCAAGATTATGGCGGGAGGAGAACCTACGAGCAGTACTTC. Its translation: CASSQDYGGRRTYEQYF.

This clonotype has a count of ten or more. The genes are TRBV6-1 and TRBJ2-3; D is ambiguous. Per germline, CDR1 MNHNS and CDR2 SASEGT. This CDR3 contains 16 residues. V lost 6 bases to trimming and J lost 0 bases, with 16 bases between them. Written as DNA, the CDR3 is TGTGCCAGCAGGCTTAGCATGGGGTCCAGCACAGATACGCAGTATTTT. The encoded protein is CASRLSMGSSTDTQYF.

The sample holds a few counts of this clonotype. V is TRBV29-1 and J is TRBJ1-3; D unresolved. The CDR3 extends over 13 amino acids. With 4 bases removed from V and 0 bases from J, the gap between germline ends came to 7 bases. Germline loops: CDR1 SQVTM, CDR2 ANQGSEA. The DNA for the CDR3 is TGCAGCGTTGTGGTGCCCTCTGGAAACACCATATATTTT. This gives the protein CSVVVPSGNTIYF.

This clonotype was found many times. This chain links TRBV7-2 with TRBJ2-2; 7 bases map to TRBD1. The CDR3 loop spans 17 amino acids. V lost 5 bases to trimming and J lost 4 bases; unmatched junction nucleotides: 13. Germline V lookup: CDR1 SGHTA, CDR2 FQGNSA. The CDR3 loop reads CASSPRNRGVGTGELFF. The CDR3 bases are TGTGCCAGCAGCCCAAGAAACAGGGGCGTTGGCACCGGGGAGCTGTTTTTT.

The rearrangement uses TRBV6-2 or TRBV6-3 and TRBJ2-1, with unresolved D. The germline CDR1 and CDR2 sequences are MNHEY and SVGEGT. The length of the CDR3 is 12 residues. The ends were cut back, 2 bases at V and 8 bases at J, with 7 bases in the middle. The CDR3 DNA sequence: TGTGCCAGCAGTTACGAAGGGTATGAGCAGTTCTTC. Translating gives CASSYEGYEQFF.